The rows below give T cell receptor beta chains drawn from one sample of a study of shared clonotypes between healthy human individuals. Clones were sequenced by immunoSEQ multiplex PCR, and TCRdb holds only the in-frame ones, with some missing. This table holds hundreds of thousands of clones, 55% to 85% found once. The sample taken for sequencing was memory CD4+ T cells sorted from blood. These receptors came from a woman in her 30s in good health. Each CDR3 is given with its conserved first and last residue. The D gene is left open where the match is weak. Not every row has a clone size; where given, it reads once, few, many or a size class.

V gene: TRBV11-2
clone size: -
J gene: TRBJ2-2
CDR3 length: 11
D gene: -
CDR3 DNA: TGTGCCAGCAGCTTAGTCGGGGAGCTGTTTTTT
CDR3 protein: CASSLVGELFF

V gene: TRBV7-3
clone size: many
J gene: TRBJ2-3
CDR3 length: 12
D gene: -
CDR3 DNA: TGTGCCAGCAGGGGAGAGGCAGATACGCAGTATTTT
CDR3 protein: CASRGEADTQYF

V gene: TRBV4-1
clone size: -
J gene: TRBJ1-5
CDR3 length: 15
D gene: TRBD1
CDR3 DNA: TGCGCCAGCAGCCCCGGGGACAGGGATTCCCAGCCCCAGCATTTT
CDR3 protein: CASSPGDRDSQPQHF

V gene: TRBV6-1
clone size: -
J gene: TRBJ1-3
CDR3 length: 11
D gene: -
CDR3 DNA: TGTGCCAGCATATGGGGAAACACCATATATTTT
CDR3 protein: CASIWGNTIYF

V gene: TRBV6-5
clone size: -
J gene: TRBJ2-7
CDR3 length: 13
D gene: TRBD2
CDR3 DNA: TGTGCCACTCGGGACTACCAAGGCTACGAGCAGTACTTC
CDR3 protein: CATRDYQGYEQYF

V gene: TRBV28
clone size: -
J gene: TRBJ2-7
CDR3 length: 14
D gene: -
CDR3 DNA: TGTGCCAGCAGTTCCGCGGACAGATTCTACGAGCAGTACTTC
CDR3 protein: CASSSADRFYEQYF

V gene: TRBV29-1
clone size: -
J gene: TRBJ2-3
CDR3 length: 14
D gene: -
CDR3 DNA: TGCAGCGTTGTTAGTGGGGGAGGCACAGATACGCAGTATTTT
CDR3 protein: CSVVSGGGTDTQYF

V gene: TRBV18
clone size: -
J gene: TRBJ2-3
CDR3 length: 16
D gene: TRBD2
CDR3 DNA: TGTGCCAGCTCACCCCTTAGCGGGAGGGCCGCAGATACGCAGTATTTT
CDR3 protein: CASSPLSGRAADTQYF

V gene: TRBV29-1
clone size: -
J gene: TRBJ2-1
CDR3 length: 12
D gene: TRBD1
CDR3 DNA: TGCAGCATGGGACAGGGATACAATGAGCAGTTCTTC
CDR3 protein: CSMGQGYNEQFF

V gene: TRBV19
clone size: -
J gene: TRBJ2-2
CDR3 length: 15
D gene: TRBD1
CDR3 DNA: TGTGCCAGTAGAACCGGGACAGCGAACACCGGGGAGCTGTTTTTT
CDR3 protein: CASRTGTANTGELFF

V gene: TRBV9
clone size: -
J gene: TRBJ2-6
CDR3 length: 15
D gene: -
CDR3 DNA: TGTGCCAGCAGCATCGTGAGCTCTGGGGCCAACGTCCTGACTTTC
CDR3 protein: CASSIVSSGANVLTF

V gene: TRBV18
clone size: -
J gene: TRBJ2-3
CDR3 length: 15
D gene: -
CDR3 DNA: TGTGCCAGCTCACCATATCGGCAAGTCACAGATACGCAGTATTTT
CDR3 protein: CASSPYRQVTDTQYF

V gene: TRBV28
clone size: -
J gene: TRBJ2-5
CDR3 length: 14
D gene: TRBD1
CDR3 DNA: TGTGCCAGCAGCGGGATACAGGGGGCAGAGACCCAGTACTTC
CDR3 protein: CASSGIQGAETQYF

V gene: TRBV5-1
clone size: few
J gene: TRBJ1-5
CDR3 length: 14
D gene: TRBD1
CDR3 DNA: TGCGCCAGCGCGATGACAGGGATGGACCAGCCCCAGCATTTT
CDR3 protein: CASAMTGMDQPQHF

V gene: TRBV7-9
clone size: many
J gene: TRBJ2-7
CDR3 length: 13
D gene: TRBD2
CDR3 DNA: TGTGCCAGCAGTTCTAGCGGGAGCTACGAGCAGTACTTC
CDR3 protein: CASSSSGSYEQYF

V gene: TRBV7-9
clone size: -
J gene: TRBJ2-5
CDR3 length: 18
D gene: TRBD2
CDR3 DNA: TGTGCCAGCAGCTTAGGCGGGAGGGGTAGGGCGGGCCAAGAGACCCAGTACTTC
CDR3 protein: CASSLGGRGRAGQETQYF

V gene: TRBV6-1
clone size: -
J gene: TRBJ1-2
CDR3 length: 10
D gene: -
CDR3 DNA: TGTGCCAGCAGTGACTATGGCTACACCTTC
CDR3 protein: CASSDYGYTF

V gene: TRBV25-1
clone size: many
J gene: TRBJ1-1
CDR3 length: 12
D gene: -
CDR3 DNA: TGTGCCAGCAGTGACACCTACACTGAAGCTTTCTTT
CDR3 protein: CASSDTYTEAFF

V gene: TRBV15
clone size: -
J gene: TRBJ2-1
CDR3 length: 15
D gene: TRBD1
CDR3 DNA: TGTGCCACCAGCAGGGAACCTACAGGGGTTGATGAGCAGTTCTTC
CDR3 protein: CATSREPTGVDEQFF

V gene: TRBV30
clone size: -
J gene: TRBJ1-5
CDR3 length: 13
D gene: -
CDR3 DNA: TGTGCCTGGAGTGGCAGTCAAGATCAGCCCCAGCATTTT
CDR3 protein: CAWSGSQDQPQHF

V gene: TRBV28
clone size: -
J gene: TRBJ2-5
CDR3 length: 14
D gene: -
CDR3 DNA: TGTGCCAGCAGTTTGCATAGTGAGAAAGAGACCCAGTACTTC
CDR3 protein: CASSLHSEKETQYF

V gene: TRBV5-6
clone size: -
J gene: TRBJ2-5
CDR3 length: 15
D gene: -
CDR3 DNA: TGTGCCAGCAGCTTGAACAGACGGTACCAAGAGACCCAGTACTTC
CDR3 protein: CASSLNRRYQETQYF

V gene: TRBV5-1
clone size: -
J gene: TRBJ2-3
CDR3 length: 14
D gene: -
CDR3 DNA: TGCGCCAGCAGCTATGGACAGTCCAGAGATACGCAGTATTTT
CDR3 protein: CASSYGQSRDTQYF

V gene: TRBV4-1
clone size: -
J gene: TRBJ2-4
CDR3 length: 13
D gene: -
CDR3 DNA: TGCGCCAGCAGCCAAGGCCCCCATAACATTCAGTACTTC
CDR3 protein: CASSQGPHNIQYF

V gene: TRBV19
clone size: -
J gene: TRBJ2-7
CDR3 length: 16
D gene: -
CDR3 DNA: TGTGCCAGTAGTATAGAACGGGGCGCCCCTACCTACGAGCAGTACTTC
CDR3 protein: CASSIERGAPTYEQYF

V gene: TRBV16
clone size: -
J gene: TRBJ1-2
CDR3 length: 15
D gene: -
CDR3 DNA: TGTGCCAGCAGCCAATATAGTGCCCATCAGGGTGGCTACACCTTC
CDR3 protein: CASSQYSAHQGGYTF

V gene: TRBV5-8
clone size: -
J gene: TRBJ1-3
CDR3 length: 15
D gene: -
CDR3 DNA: TGTGCCAGCAGCCCGGTCGTGGGCGCTGGAAACACCATATATTTT
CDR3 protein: CASSPVVGAGNTIYF

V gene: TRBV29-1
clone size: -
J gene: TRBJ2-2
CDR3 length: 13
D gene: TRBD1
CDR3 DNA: TGCAGCATCGACAGGGCCAGGACCGGGGAGCTGTTTTTT
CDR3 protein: CSIDRARTGELFF

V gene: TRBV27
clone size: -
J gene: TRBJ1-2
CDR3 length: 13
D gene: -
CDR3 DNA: TGTGCCAGCAGTTTACGGCAGGGGCTGGGCTACACCTTC
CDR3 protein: CASSLRQGLGYTF

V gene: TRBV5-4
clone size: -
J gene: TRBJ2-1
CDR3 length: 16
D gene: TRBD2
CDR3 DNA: TGTGCCAGCAGCTTTGGAGGCGGGAGGGGTAAGAATGAGCAGTTCTTC
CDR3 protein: CASSFGGGRGKNEQFF

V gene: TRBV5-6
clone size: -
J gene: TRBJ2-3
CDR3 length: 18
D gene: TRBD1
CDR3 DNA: TGTGCCAGCAGCTTAATATCTTACAGGGGTGGGAGCACAGATACGCAGTATTTT
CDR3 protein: CASSLISYRGGSTDTQYF

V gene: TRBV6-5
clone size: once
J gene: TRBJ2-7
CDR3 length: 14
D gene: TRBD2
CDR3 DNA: TGTGCCAGCAGCCCGACTAGCGGGACCTACGAGCAGTACTTC
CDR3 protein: CASSPTSGTYEQYF

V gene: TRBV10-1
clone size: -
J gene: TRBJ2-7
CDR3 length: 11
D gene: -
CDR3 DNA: TGCGCCTTACCGGAGGGCTACGAGCAGTACTTC
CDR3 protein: CALPEGYEQYF

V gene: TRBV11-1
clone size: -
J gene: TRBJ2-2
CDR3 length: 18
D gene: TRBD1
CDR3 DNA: TGTGCCAGCAGCTTAGCGACTGGGGGGACAGGGAAAACCGGGGAGCTGTTTTTT
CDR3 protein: CASSLATGGTGKTGELFF

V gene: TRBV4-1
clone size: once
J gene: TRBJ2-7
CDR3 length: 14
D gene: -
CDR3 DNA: TGCGCCAGCAGCCAACTACAGGGAGCCTACGAGCAGTACTTC
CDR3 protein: CASSQLQGAYEQYF

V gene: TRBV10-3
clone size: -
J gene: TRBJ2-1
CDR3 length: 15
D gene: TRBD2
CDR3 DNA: TGTGCCATCAGTGTTACTAGCGGGAGCCGCGATGAGCAGTTCTTC
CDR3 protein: CAISVTSGSRDEQFF

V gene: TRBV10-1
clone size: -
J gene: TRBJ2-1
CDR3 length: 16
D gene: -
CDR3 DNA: TGCGCCAGCAGTGAGGGACACTTCGGAGGAGACAATGAGCAGTTCTTC
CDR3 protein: CASSEGHFGGDNEQFF

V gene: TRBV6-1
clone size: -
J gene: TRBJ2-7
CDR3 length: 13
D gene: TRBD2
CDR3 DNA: TGTGCCAGCAGTGAGGGACTAATTTACGAGCAGTACTTC
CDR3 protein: CASSEGLIYEQYF

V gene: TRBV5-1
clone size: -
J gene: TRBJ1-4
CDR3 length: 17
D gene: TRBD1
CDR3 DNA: TGCGCCAGCAGAACCGGACAGGGGCTTCAAGAAAATGAAAAACTGTTTTTT
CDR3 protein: CASRTGQGLQENEKLFF

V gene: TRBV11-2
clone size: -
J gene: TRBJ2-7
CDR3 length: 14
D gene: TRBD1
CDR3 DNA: TGTGCCAGCAGTACCGGGACAGGGGGTTACGAGCAGTACTTC
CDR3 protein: CASSTGTGGYEQYF

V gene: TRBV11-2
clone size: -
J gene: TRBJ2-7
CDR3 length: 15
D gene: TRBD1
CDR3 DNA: TGTGCCAGCAGTTCTACCGGGACAGGGGGTTACGAGCAGTACTTC
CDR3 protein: CASSSTGTGGYEQYF

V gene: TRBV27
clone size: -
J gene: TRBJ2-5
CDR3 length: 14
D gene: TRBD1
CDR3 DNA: TGTGCCAGCAGTTTATGGGGACAGAAGGAGACCCAGTACTTC
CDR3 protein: CASSLWGQKETQYF

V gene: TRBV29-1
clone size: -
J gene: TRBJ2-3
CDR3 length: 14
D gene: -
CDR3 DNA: TGCAGCGTTGACGGGACCGAAAGCACAGATACGCAGTATTTT
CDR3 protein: CSVDGTESTDTQYF

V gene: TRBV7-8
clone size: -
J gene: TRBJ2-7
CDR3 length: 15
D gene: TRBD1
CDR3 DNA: TGTGCCAGCAGCTTAGGACTGGGACAGGGACGCGAGCAGTACTTC
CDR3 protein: CASSLGLGQGREQYF

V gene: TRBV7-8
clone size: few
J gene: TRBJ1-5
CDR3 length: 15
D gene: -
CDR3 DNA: TGTGCCAGCAGCTTAAACAGGGATAGCAATCAGCCCCAGCATTTT
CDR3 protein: CASSLNRDSNQPQHF

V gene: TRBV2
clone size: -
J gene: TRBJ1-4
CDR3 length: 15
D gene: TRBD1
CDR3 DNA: TGTGCCAGCAGCCAAGGACAGGCAACTAATGAAAAACTGTTTTTT
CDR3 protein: CASSQGQATNEKLFF

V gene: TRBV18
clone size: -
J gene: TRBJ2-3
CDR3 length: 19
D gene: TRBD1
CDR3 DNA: TGTGCCAGCTCCGGAACGGGACAGAAAAGAACCATCAGCACAGATACGCAGTATTTT
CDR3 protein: CASSGTGQKRTISTDTQYF

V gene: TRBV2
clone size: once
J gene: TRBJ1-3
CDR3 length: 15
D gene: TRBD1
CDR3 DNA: TGTGCCAGCAGCGGTACAGGGGTGGTTGGAAACACCATATATTTT
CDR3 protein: CASSGTGVVGNTIYF

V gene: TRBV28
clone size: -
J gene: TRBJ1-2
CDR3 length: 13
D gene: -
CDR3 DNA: TGTGCCAGCCGGGTAGGGGGGGTCGGTGGCTACACCTTC
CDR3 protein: CASRVGGVGGYTF

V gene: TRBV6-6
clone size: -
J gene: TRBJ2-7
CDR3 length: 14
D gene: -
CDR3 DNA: TGTGCCAGCACCCGGGACTTCAGCTCCTACGAGCAGTACTTC
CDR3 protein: CASTRDFSSYEQYF

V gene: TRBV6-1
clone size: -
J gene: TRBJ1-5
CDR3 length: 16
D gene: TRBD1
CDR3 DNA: TGTGCCAGCAGTGAACGGGATCAGGGGGCTGCTCAGCCCCAGCATTTT
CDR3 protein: CASSERDQGAAQPQHF

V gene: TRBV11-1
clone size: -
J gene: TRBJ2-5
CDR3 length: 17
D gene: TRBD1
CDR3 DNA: TGTGCCAGCAGCCGCCGGGACAGGGGGCGAGTCCAAGAGACCCAGTACTTC
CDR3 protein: CASSRRDRGRVQETQYF